Listed below are T cell receptor beta chains from one sample, sequenced in a study of shared clonotypes between healthy human individuals. Repertoires were generated with immunoSEQ multiplex PCR, while TCRdb's copy carries only in-frame clones and drops some. The sample records about 2.4 million clones, around nine tenths being singletons. Input material: naive CD4+ T cells sorted from blood. These receptors were collected from a man between 18 and 29 years old in good health. CDR3s include the opening cysteine and the closing phenylalanine or tryptophan. Expanded clones are given a class, and other clones once, few, many or no size at all.

V: TRBV5-6; size: NA; J: TRBJ2-3; CDR3: CASTPHGTGTDTQYF
V: TRBV5-4; size: NA; J: TRBJ2-7; CDR3: CASGKDGTGSVYEQYF
V: TRBV5-6; size: NA; J: TRBJ1-6; CDR3: CASSFQGSYNSPLHF
V: TRBV5-1; size: NA; J: TRBJ2-5; CDR3: CASSLGLAGGETQYF
V: TRBV21-1; size: NA; J: TRBJ2-7; CDR3: CASSKSGQGGHEQYF
V: TRBV7-9; size: NA; J: TRBJ1-3; CDR3: CASSSTVPGSGNTIYF
V: TRBV5-1; size: NA; J: TRBJ2-3; CDR3: CASRLRGTGDSTDTQYF
V: TRBV7-8; size: NA; J: TRBJ1-1; CDR3: CASGTGNTEAFF
V: TRBV9; size: NA; J: TRBJ2-3; CDR3: CASSPRLAQSTDTQYF
V: TRBV6-6; size: NA; J: TRBJ2-2; CDR3: CASSWGQGLRELFF
V: TRBV5-1; size: NA; J: TRBJ2-7; CDR3: CASSFGADSYEQYF
V: TRBV2; size: NA; J: TRBJ2-3; CDR3: CASRGQGSDTQYF
V: TRBV10-3; size: NA; J: TRBJ2-2; CDR3: CAIKDWTNTGELFF
V: TRBV30; size: NA; J: TRBJ2-7; CDR3: CAWGRGILGEQYF
V: TRBV2; size: NA; J: TRBJ1-5; CDR3: CASSDFSGSGNQPQHF
V: TRBV5-5; size: NA; J: TRBJ2-7; CDR3: CASSLEGLFSYEQYF
V: TRBV9; size: NA; J: TRBJ1-2; CDR3: CASSVDRGTTAF
V: TRBV6-1; size: NA; J: TRBJ1-2; CDR3: CASGRERGKGGYTF
V: TRBV7-9; size: NA; J: TRBJ2-3; CDR3: CASSLALSGTDTQYF
V: TRBV6-5; size: NA; J: TRBJ2-1; CDR3: CASSYFGGEWFF
V: TRBV19; size: NA; J: TRBJ1-5; CDR3: CASSISRENQPQHF
V: TRBV7-9; size: NA; J: TRBJ2-5; CDR3: CASTRGSQETQYF
V: TRBV6-5; size: NA; J: TRBJ1-1; CDR3: CASINPGRGNTEAFF
V: TRBV5-1; size: few; J: TRBJ1-1; CDR3: CASSLERVSDTEAFF
V: TRBV5-6; size: NA; J: TRBJ1-3; CDR3: CASSQDRGGSGNTIYF
V: TRBV7-9; size: NA; J: TRBJ2-3; CDR3: CASSRDGSSTDTQYF
V: TRBV18; size: NA; J: TRBJ2-7; CDR3: CASSPQGPPYEQYF
V: TRBV5-1; size: once; J: TRBJ2-1; CDR3: CASSLAGGPNEQFF
V: TRBV6-5; size: NA; J: TRBJ1-5; CDR3: CASSATGVSNQPQHF
V: TRBV5-1; size: NA; J: NA; CDR3: CASSSTGGYEQYF